This T cell receptor beta chain was recovered during a study of shared T cell receptors in the human thymus. Data came from immunoSEQ multiplex PCR; TCRdb stores just in-frame clones and leaves some out. The table lists 720,000 or so clones, approximately 85% of them singletons, with over 0.008% in the top ten. This CDR3 region has 14 residues. Germline V gene lookup returns CDR1 LGHNA and CDR2 YSLEER. Unmatched junction bases numbered 0, after V lost 4 bases and J lost 3 bases. The same data also went into a second study, on human thymus T cells. That work adds: Resections obtained during corrective heart surgery supplied the thymus tissue. In thymic and blood repertoires alike, V and J usage looked biased. Related research found strongly overlapping thymic repertoires in unrelated individuals.

The sample was thymocytes. The chain has TRBV4-3 and TRBJ2-2; 9 bases match TRBD2. This clonotype was obtained from a girl less than two years old with a congenital heart defect. The CDR3 nucleotides are TGCGCCAGCAGCCCTAGCGGGGACACCGGGGAGCTGTTTTTT. Its protein is CASSPSGDTGELFF.